A selection of T cell receptor beta chains follows, all from one sample in a study of CD4 T cells in relation to SARS-CoV-2 and coronaviruses. Sequencing was performed with immunoSEQ multiplex PCR; in TCRdb, only in-frame clones are kept and a portion is missing. There are about 64,000 clones in the sample; approximately 94% occur only once, and over 0.11% lies in the top ten. Sequencing input: naive CD4+ T cells from PBMCs. Every receptor here comes from a human donor in good health. The CDR3 runs from the conserved cysteine through the conserved F or W. D genes are given only for firm matches. Not all rows give a size; the values are once, few, many and, for expanded clones, a class.

V	D	J	size	CDR3	DNA
TRBV21-1	.	TRBJ2-1	.	CASSIPPGQGINEQFF	TGTGCCAGCAGCATACCCCCGGGACAGGGGATAAATGAGCAGTTCTTC
TRBV6-5	TRBD1	TRBJ1-1	.	CASGGDRGDAFF	TGTGCCTCCGGAGGGGACAGGGGCGATGCTTTCTTT
TRBV4-1	TRBD2	TRBJ2-1	once	CASSQGTSGSSYNEQFF	TGCGCCAGCAGCCAGGGGACTAGCGGTAGCTCCTACAATGAGCAGTTCTTC
TRBV30	.	TRBJ1-6	.	CAWSRGLDSPLHF	TGTGCCTGGAGTCGGGGGCTGGATTCACCCCTCCACTTT
TRBV5-1	.	TRBJ1-2	.	CASSLAEGGGYTF	TGCGCCAGCAGCTTGGCGGAGGGTGGCGGCTACACCTTC
TRBV27	.	TRBJ2-7	.	CASSSRDRGYEQYF	TGTGCCAGCAGTTCTAGAGATAGGGGCTACGAGCAGTACTTC
TRBV28	TRBD1	TRBJ1-2	once	CASSKGGSNYGYTF	TGTGCCAGCAGTAAAGGGGGCTCAAATTATGGCTACACCTTC
TRBV7-3	.	TRBJ2-1	.	CASSLMSQIYNEQFF	TGTGCCAGCAGCTTAATGTCTCAGATCTACAATGAGCAGTTCTTC
TRBV6-5	.	TRBJ2-1	.	CASGTRYGNEQFF	TGTGCCAGCGGGACAAGGTATGGGAATGAGCAGTTCTTC
TRBV11-1	TRBD2	TRBJ2-1	.	CASSTLAGEYYNEQFF	TGTGCCAGCAGCACACTAGCGGGAGAATATTACAATGAGCAGTTCTTC
TRBV19	TRBD2	TRBJ2-7	.	CASSKGLAGGSYEQYF	TGTGCCAGTTCTAAGGGACTAGCGGGAGGTAGTTACGAGCAGTACTTC
TRBV5-5	.	TRBJ1-6	.	CASSLGDNSPLHF	TGTGCCAGCAGCTTGGGGGACAATTCACCCCTCCACTTT
TRBV5-5	.	TRBJ1-3	.	CASGGLDGNTIYF	TGTGCCAGCGGGGGGCTGGATGGAAACACCATATATTTT
TRBV7-2	.	TRBJ1-4	.	CASSREGRGTNEKLFF	TGTGCCAGCAGCAGAGAGGGACGTGGAACTAATGAAAAACTGTTTTTT
TRBV27	.	TRBJ2-3	.	CASNRGNTDTQYF	TGTGCCAGCAATAGGGGCAACACAGATACGCAGTATTTT
TRBV6-1	.	TRBJ2-4	once	CASSGSPLSQAKNIQYF	TGTGCCAGCAGTGGGTCCCCCTTAAGCCAAGCCAAAAACATTCAGTACTTC
TRBV18	TRBD2	TRBJ2-1	.	CASSTGTSRSNEQFF	TGTGCCAGCTCAACCGGGACTAGCAGAAGCAATGAGCAGTTCTTC
TRBV28	.	TRBJ1-1	once	CASSPSSRNTEAFF	TGTGCCAGCAGTCCCTCTTCGAGGAACACTGAAGCTTTCTTT